The rows below give T cell receptor beta chains drawn from one sample of a study of T cell changes during pregnancy in multiple sclerosis. The protocol was immunoSEQ multiplex PCR, while the TCRdb copy is restricted to in-frame clones and leaves out a portion. The sample includes roughly 33,000 clones, around 93% of them seen just once. The sequenced sample was CD4+ T cells from peripheral blood mononuclear cells, obtained in the third trimester of pregnancy. The receptor set was obtained from a female donor in good health, enrolled as a control in a pregnancy study. CDR3s include the opening cysteine and the closing phenylalanine or tryptophan.

>TRBV12-5|TRBJ2-1
CASGLGQGATNEQFF
>TRBV28|TRBJ1-5
CASSLASRINQPQHF
>TRBV19|TRBJ2-7
CASSGTGIIYEQYF
>TRBV11-1|TRBJ2-2
CASSIVGGGELFF
>TRBV7-6|TRBJ2-2
CASSLESQGANTGELFF
>TRBV7-2|TRBJ2-7
CASSSRDRGFEQYF
>TRBV19|TRBJ2-3
CASTTPRQGVGVKYF
>TRBV19|TRBJ1-4
CASSQEGARDGEKLFF
>TRBV7-2|TRBJ2-2
CASSLVGGTGELFF
>TRBV29-1|TRBJ1-1
CSTYRVQTEAFF
>TRBV9|TRBJ2-5
CASSVGLAGGETQYF
>TRBV5-1|TRBJ1-5
CASSLRGYSNQPQHF
>TRBV19|TRBJ2-7
CASSTHYNGEQYF